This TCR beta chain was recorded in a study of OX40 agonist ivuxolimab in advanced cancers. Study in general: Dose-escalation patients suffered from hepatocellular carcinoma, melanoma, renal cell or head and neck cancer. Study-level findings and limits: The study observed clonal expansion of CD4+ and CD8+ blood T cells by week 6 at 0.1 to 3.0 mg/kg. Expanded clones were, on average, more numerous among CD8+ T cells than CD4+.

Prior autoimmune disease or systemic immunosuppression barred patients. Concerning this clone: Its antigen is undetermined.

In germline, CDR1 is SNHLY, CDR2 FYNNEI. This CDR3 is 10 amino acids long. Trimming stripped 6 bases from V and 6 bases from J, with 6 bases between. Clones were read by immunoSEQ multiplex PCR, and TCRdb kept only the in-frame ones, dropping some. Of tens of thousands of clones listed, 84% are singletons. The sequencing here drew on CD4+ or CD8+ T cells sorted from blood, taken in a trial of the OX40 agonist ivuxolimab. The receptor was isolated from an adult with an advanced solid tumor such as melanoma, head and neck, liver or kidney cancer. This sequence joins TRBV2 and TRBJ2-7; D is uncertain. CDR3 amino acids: CASRWAEQYF. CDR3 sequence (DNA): TGTGCCAGCAGGTGGGCCGAGCAGTACTTC.